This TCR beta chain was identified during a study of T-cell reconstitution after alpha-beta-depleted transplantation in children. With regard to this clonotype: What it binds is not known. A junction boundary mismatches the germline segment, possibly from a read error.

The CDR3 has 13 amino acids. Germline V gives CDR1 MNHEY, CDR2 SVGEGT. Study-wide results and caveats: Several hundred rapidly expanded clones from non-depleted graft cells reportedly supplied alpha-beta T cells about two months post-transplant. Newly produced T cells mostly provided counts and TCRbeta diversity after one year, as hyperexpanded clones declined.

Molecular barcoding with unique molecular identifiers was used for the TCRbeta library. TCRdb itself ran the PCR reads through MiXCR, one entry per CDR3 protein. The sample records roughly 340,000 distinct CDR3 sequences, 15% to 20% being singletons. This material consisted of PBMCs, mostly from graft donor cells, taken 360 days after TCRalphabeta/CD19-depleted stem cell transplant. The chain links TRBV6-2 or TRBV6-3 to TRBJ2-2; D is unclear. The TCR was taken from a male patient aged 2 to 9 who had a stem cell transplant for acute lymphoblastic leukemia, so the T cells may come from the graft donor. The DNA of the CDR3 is TGTGGCAGCAGCCAAACATACACCGGGGAGCTGTTTTTT. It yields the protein CGSSQTYTGELFF.